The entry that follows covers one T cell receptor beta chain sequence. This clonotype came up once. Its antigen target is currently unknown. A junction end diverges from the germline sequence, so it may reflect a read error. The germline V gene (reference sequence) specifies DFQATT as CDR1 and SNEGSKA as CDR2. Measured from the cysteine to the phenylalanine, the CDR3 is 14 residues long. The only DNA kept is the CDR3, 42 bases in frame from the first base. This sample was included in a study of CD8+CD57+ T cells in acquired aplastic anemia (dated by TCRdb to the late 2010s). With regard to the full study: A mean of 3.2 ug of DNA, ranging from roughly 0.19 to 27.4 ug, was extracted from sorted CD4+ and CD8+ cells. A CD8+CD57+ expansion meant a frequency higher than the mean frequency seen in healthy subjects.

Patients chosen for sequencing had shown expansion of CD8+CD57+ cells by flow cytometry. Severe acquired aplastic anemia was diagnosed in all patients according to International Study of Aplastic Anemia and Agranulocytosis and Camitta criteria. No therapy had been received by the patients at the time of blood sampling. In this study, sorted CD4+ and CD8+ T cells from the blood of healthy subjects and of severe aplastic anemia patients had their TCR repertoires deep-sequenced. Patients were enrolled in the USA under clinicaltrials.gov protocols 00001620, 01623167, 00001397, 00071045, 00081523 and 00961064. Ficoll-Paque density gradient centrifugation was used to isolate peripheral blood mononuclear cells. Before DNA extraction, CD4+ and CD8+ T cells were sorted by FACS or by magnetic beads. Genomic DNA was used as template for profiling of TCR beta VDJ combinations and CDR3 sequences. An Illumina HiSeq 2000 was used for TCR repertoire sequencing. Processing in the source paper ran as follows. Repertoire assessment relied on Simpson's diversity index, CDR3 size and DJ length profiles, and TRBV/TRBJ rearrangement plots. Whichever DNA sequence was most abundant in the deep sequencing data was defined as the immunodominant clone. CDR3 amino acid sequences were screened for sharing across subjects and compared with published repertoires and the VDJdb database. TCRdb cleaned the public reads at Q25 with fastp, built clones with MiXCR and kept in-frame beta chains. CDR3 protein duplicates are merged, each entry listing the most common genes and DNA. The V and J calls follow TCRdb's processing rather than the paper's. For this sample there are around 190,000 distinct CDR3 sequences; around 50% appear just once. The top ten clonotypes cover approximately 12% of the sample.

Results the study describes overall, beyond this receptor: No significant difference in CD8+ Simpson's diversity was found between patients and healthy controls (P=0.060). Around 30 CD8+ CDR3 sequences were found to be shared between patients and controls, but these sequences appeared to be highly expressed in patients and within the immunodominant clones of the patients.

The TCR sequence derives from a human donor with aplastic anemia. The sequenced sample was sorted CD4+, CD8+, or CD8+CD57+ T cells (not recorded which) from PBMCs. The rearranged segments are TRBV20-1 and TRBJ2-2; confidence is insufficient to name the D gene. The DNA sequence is TGCAATGCTAGAGCCAGGACCTCCACCGGGGAGCTGTTTTTT. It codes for CNARARTSTGELFF.